The sequence of this T cell receptor beta chain was determined in a study of cytomegalovirus exposure and HLA in healthy donors. Study observations and caveats: It was reported that the classifier diagnosed cytomegalovirus status with high specificity and sensitivity in both the original and validation cohorts. Prior analysis indicated that the majority of TCR beta V segments exhibited productivity approximately 90% or approximately 30% of the time.

There are 13 residues in the CDR3. Germline V lookup: CDR1 KGHSH, CDR2 LQKENI. After removal of 2 bases from V and 8 bases from J, the junction contained 2 bases not matched to a gene. The primer mix had 60 Vbeta and 13 Jbeta primers. Authors' methods: It was a later analysis that counted some 80 million unique TCR beta chains, of which around 11 million were shared. The method was immunoSEQ multiplex PCR; TCRdb's version includes in-frame clones alone and lacks a portion of them. The V and J calls and clone size were taken over from that table, and D and trimming were inferred from the DNA. The table lists approximately 150,000 clones, about 80% of them singletons, with about 0.64% in the top ten. A word on this clone: Its antigen is not identified.

The specimen was PBMCs. The receptor was derived from a male donor in good health and CMV-seronegative. J is TRBJ1-1 and V is TRBV18; TRBD1 matches at 10 bases. The CDR3 DNA follows: TGTGCCAGCTCACCATCGGGACAGGGGGAAGCTTTCTTT. Residues: CASSPSGQGEAFF.